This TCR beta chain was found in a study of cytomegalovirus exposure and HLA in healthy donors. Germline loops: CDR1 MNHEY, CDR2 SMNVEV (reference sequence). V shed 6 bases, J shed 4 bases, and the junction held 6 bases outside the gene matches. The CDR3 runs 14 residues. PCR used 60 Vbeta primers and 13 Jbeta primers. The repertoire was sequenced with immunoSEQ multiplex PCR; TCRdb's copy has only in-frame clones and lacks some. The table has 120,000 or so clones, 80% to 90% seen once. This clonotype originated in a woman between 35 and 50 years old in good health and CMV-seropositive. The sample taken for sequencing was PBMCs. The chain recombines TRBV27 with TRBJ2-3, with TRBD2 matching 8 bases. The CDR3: CASSGLAGSDTQYF. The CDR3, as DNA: TGTGCCAGCAGCGGACTAGCAGGTTCAGATACGCAGTATTTT.